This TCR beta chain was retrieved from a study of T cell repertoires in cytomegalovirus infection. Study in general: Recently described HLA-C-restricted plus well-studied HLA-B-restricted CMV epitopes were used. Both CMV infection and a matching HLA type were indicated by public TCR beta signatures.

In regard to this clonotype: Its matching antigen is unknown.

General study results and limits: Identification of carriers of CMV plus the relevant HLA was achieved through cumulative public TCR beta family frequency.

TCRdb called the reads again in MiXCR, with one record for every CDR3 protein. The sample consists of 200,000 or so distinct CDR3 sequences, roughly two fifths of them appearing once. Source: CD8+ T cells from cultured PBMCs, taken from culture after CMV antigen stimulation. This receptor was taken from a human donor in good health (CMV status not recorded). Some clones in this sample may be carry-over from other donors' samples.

Here the CDR3 reads CASSSPGQSHSPLHF. The CDR3 region has the DNA TGTGCCAGCAGCTCACCGGGACAGTCTCATTCACCCCTCCACTTT. This sequence joins TRBV7-9 and TRBJ1-6, with TRBD1 identical over 7 bases. Germline V gene data show CDR1 as SEHNR and CDR2 as FQNEAQ (reference sequence). V lost 4 bases, J lost 8 bases, and 8 bases stayed unmatched. The CDR3 consists of 15 residues.